Each of the 28 T cell receptor beta chains below was sequenced from the same sample in a study of blood T cell dynamics during melanoma immunotherapy. The time point denotes: pre-treatment baseline. Produced via immunoSEQ multiplex PCR; TCRdb's table is partial and in-frame only. The sample has about 5,800 clones, roughly nine tenths seen once; the top ten hold about 3.3%. The sequenced sample was blood, obtained from a patient treated with checkpoint blockade. The origin of the receptors is a human donor with melanoma.

The chain couples TRBV15 to TRBJ2-5; TRBD2 agrees at 11 bases. CDR1 LNHNV and CDR2 YYDKDF come from the germline V gene (reference sequence). This CDR3 is 16 amino acids long. The trim removed 3 bases at V and 11 bases at J, leaving 14 bases unmatched. The CDR3 DNA sequence: TGTGCCACCAGCAGGATTAGCGGGAGGGTAGGAGTGGAGCAGTACTTC. It is translated as CATSRISGRVGVEQYF.

The rearrangement links TRBV5-1 to TRBJ2-1; no clear D gene. This CDR3 is 15 amino acids long. Germline V gene lookup returns CDR1 SGHRS and CDR2 YFSETQ. Trimming removed 4 bases from V and 6 bases from J, with 17 bases in between. Written as DNA, the CDR3 is TGCGCCAGCAGCCCTGGCCTAGTGGCGGCCAATGAGCAGTTCTTC. Its protein is CASSPGLVAANEQFF.

V is TRBV28 and J is TRBJ1-1; no reliable D call. Trimming shortened V by 1 base and J by 2 bases, and 11 bases separated the two germline ends. CDR1 and CDR2 (germline): MDHEN, SYDVKM. This CDR3 has 15 amino acids. The CDR3 DNA reads as TGTGCCAGCAGTTTATTACACAGAACTAACACTGAAGCTTTCTTT. Protein: CASSLLHRTNTEAFF. Based on the CDR3 plus reference TRBV28 and TRBJ1-1, the full variable domain is DVKVTQSSRYLVKRTGEKVFLECVQDMDHENMFWYRQDPGLGLRLIYFSYDVKMKEKGDIPEGYSVSREKKERFSLILESASTNQTSMYLCASSLLHRTNTEAFFGQGTRLTVV.

In DNA form, the CDR3 reads TGTGCCAGCAGCTTAGGAAAGGGCATCTCCTACGAGCAGTACTTC. Translating it yields CASSLGKGISYEQYF. V is TRBV11-3 and J is TRBJ2-7; D remains ambiguous. Trimming removed 1 base at V and 0 bases at J, with 10 bases between. Germline CDR1 is SGHNT and CDR2 is YENEEA. The CDR3 totals 15 residues.

The sample holds one count of this clone. This chain uses TRBV5-6 with TRBJ1-2; tentative D call: TRBD1 (6 bases). The germline gives CDR1 SGHDT, CDR2 YYEEEE. The length of the CDR3 is 18 residues. Trimming cost V 1 base and J 3 bases, with 22 bases left between them. The CDR3 region is CASSLSGTSGAGYYGYTF. In nucleotides, the CDR3 is TGTGCCAGCAGCTTGTCTGGCACGTCAGGGGCAGGGTACTATGGCTACACCTTC.

The rearrangement links TRBV6-6 to TRBJ2-7; 10 positions agree with TRBD1. V shed 6 bases and J 4 bases; nucleotides not matched to a gene: 6. This CDR3 has 14 amino acids. In germline, CDR1 is MNHNY, CDR2 SVGAGI (reference sequence). The DNA for the CDR3 is TGTGCCAGCAGGAAAGCGGGACAGGGGTACGAGCAGTACTTC. Translating gives CASRKAGQGYEQYF.

The gene calls are TRBV19 and TRBJ2-2; 8 positions match TRBD1. Trimming cost V 4 bases and J 3 bases; bases outside gene matches: 1. Germline lookup yields CDR1 LNHDA and CDR2 SQIVND (reference sequence). This CDR3 region has 14 residues. The CDR3 nucleotides read TGTGCCAGTAGTAGGGGACAGGACACCGGGGAGCTGTTTTTT. Its protein product is CASSRGQDTGELFF.

The chain uses TRBV18 and TRBJ2-3; no clear D. The V gene lost 3 bases and the J gene lost 0 bases, with 7 bases spanning the gap. The CDR3 is 14 amino acids. Germline assignment: CDR1 KGHSH and CDR2 LQKENI. The chain's CDR3 is CASSPFDSTDTQYF. The CDR3 bases are TGTGCCAGCTCACCTTTCGACAGCACAGATACGCAGTATTTT.

The chain is built from TRBV7-8 and TRBJ1-1; D perhaps matches TRBD1 (5 bases). The CDR3 runs 15 residues. The germline V gene encodes CDR1 SGHVS and CDR2 FQNEAQ. The V and J ends lost 0 bases and 3 bases respectively, with 11 bases between them. The CDR3 sequence is CASSLAQTGDTEAFF. DNA of the CDR3: TGTGCCAGCAGCTTAGCCCAAACGGGGGACACTGAAGCTTTCTTT.

This clone appeared a few times. The V and J genes are TRBV4-1 and TRBJ1-2; weak D call: TRBD1 (5 bases). The CDR3 sequence is 14 residues long. Germline-derived CDR1 and CDR2 are MGHRA and YSYEKL. Trimming removed 0 bases from V and 4 bases from J, with 9 bases in between. DNA for the CDR3: TGCGCCAGCAGCCAAGATGGGGGGACCTATGGCTACACCTTC. It codes for CASSQDGGTYGYTF.

CDR3 residues: CASSLLRTRISGNTIYF. The CDR3 DNA reads as TGTGCCAGCAGCCTACTCCGGACACGTATCTCTGGAAACACCATATATTTT. The chain employs TRBV7-6 and TRBJ1-3, with D possibly matching TRBD1 (5 bases). The germline V gene has CDR1 SGHVS and CDR2 FNYEAQ. V was cut by 5 bases and J by 0 bases, with 17 bases left in between. This CDR3 has 17 amino acids.

This clone is a singleton in its sample. V is TRBV9 and J is TRBJ1-2; D ambiguous. CDR3 length: 14 amino acids. V gave up 2 bases and J gave up 2 bases, with 10 bases separating them. Looked up from germline, CDR1 is SGDLS and CDR2 is YYNGEE. CDR3 nucleotides: TGTGCCAGCAGCGTTCAGGATTCAAACTATGGCTACACCTTC. This encodes CASSVQDSNYGYTF.

The J gene is TRBJ1-4, the V gene TRBV19; a weak D match, TRBD1 (6 bases). Germline V gene sequence: CDR1 LNHDA, CDR2 SQIVND (reference sequence). The CDR3 runs to 15 residues. The ends were cut back, 3 bases at V and 0 bases at J, with 8 bases in the middle. Written as DNA, the CDR3 is TGTGCCAGTAGTATCCGACAGGCAACTAATGAAAAACTGTTTTTT. The encoded protein is CASSIRQATNEKLFF.

This clone was observed a few times. This chain uses TRBV2 with TRBJ1-5; tentatively, D is TRBD1 (5 bases). Germline V gene data show CDR1 as SNHLY and CDR2 as FYNNEI. The V end lost 4 bases, the J end lost 7 bases, and 11 bases lay between the germline ends. The CDR3 totals 13 residues. CDR3 bases: TGTGCCAGCAGTGCGGGGGTCGCGCAGCCCCAGCATTTT. This codes for CASSAGVAQPQHF.

The chain carries TRBV7-2 and TRBJ2-2; TRBD2 matches at 9 bases. CDR1 and CDR2 (germline): SGHTA, FQGNSA. J was trimmed by 0 bases and V by 2 bases; bases with no gene match: 7. The CDR3 covers 18 residues. CDR3: CASSLLASGNPNTGELFF. The CDR3 DNA is TGTGCCAGCAGCTTACTGGCTAGCGGGAACCCGAACACCGGGGAGCTGTTTTTT.

The CDR3 protein is CASSIKQGERQPQHF. In nucleotides, the CDR3 is TGTGCCAGTAGTATAAAACAGGGGGAGCGTCAGCCCCAGCATTTT. V is TRBV19 and J is TRBJ1-5, with TRBD1 matching over 8 bases. Germline CDR1 is LNHDA and CDR2 is SQIVND (reference sequence). The CDR3 covers 15 residues. Losses at the gene ends were 2 bases for V and 6 bases for J; bases not matched to a gene: 6.

The J gene is TRBJ2-5, the V gene TRBV6-1; 7 positions match TRBD2. V shed 0 bases and J 5 bases; nucleotides not matched to a gene: 9. Germline V lookup: CDR1 MNHNS, CDR2 SASEGT. CDR3 length equals 16 residues. Written as DNA, the CDR3 is TGTGCCAGCAGTGAAGCGACCAGCGGGATCATGGAGACCCAGTACTTC. Translating gives CASSEATSGIMETQYF.

The chain employs TRBV7-3 and TRBJ2-3, with 14 bases that match TRBD2. V lost 7 bases, J lost 6 bases, and 3 bases stayed unmatched. Germline V gene lookup returns CDR1 SGHTA and CDR2 FQGTGA. The CDR3 length is 14 residues. CDR3: CASTGLAGGDTQYF. In DNA, the CDR3 is TGTGCCAGCACTGGACTAGCGGGAGGCGATACGCAGTATTTT.

V gene TRBV18 combines with J gene TRBJ2-7; D may be TRBD1 (6 bases). CDR3 length: 15 residues. V gave up 3 bases and J gave up 0 bases, with 12 bases separating them. Germline V CDR1 and CDR2: KGHSH, LQKENI. The DNA of the CDR3 is TGTGCCAGCTCACCCGCAACAGGGCGCTCCTACGAGCAGTACTTC. It translates to CASSPATGRSYEQYF.

The V and J genes are TRBV18 and TRBJ2-5; 14 nucleotides align to TRBD2. Germline V gene sequence: CDR1 KGHSH, CDR2 LQKENI. V was pared by 3 bases and J by 5 bases, with 5 bases of the junction left unmatched. CDR3 size: 16 residues. CDR3 nucleotides: TGTGCCAGCTCACCGGGACTAGCGGGAGTAAAGGAGACCCAGTACTTC. Residues: CASSPGLAGVKETQYF.

V gene TRBV30 combines with J gene TRBJ2-4; D perhaps matches TRBD1 (5 bases). Germline-derived CDR1 and CDR2 are GTSNPN and SVGIG (reference sequence). The CDR3 runs to 14 residues. V was trimmed by 0 bases and J by 7 bases, leaving 13 bases between them. The CDR3 here is CAWSVERGGNIQYF. The DNA of the CDR3 is TGTGCCTGGAGTGTCGAAAGGGGCGGCAACATTCAGTACTTC.

This sequence joins TRBV19 and TRBJ2-7, with 8 bases matching TRBD1. V lost 8 bases, J lost 6 bases, and 12 bases stayed unmatched. This CDR3 has 14 residues. Per germline, CDR1 LNHDA and CDR2 SQIVND (reference sequence). The CDR3 loop is CASSHGTGKSEQYF. As DNA, the CDR3 is TGTGCCAGTTCTCACGGGACAGGAAAGAGCGAGCAGTACTTC.

J is TRBJ2-2 and V is TRBV7-2, with 8 bases lining up with TRBD1. V gave up 2 bases and J gave up 1 base; unmatched junction bases: 3. This CDR3 is built from 16 residues. CDR1 and CDR2 (germline): SGHTA, FQGNSA. As DNA, the CDR3 is TGTGCCAGCAGCTTATTGGGGACAGGGAACACCGGGGAGCTGTTTTTT. This translates into CASSLLGTGNTGELFF.

The chain links TRBV10-3 to TRBJ2-7; TRBD2 aligns across 7 bases. The CDR3 has 14 residues. The germline V gene encodes CDR1 ENHRY and CDR2 SYGVKD. Trimming removed 6 bases from V and 1 base from J; junction bases left unmatched: 6. The DNA for the CDR3 is TGTGCCATCAGGAACACTAGCGCATCCTACGAGCAGTACTTC. Its protein is CAIRNTSASYEQYF.

In its sample, this clone was seen once. The chain joins TRBV5-5 to TRBJ2-5; no definite D call. The DNA matches TRBJ2-7 better at its end, which makes the J call doubtful. In germline, CDR1 is SGHKS, CDR2 YYEKEE (reference sequence). This CDR3 is 12 amino acids long. CDR3 sequence reads: CASSPRVNEQYF. In DNA form, the CDR3 reads TGTGCCAGCAGCCCCCGGGTGAACGAGCAGTACTTC.

This clone has a single count. In nucleotides, the CDR3 is TGCGCCAGCAGTGAGTCGACGAGGGACGAGCAGTACTTC. Encoded protein: CASSESTRDEQYF. The V call is TRBV10-1, the J call TRBJ2-7, with a tentative D call TRBD2 (5 bases). The length of the CDR3 is 13 residues. Germline V gives CDR1 WNHNN, CDR2 SYGVQD (reference sequence). Trimming shortened V by 0 bases and J by 5 bases, and 8 bases separated the two germline ends.

The chain recombines TRBV6-1 with TRBJ1-5; D is unresolved. The ends were cut back, 2 bases at V and 2 bases at J, with 13 bases in the middle. This CDR3 is 16 amino acids long. Germline V gene sequence: CDR1 MNHNS, CDR2 SASEGT. For the CDR3, the DNA is TGTGCCAGCAGTGAAAGGAGAGGGTGGGGCAATCAGCCCCAGCATTTT. This encodes CASSERRGWGNQPQHF.

The V call is TRBV11-2, the J call TRBJ1-5; 8 bases match TRBD1. The germline V gene has CDR1 SGHAT and CDR2 FQNNGV. J lost 3 bases, V lost 4 bases, and 5 bases had no gene match. CDR3 length: 15 amino acids. The CDR3 here is CASSSQGALNQPQHF. The CDR3 nucleotides are TGTGCCAGCAGCTCCCAGGGGGCCCTCAATCAGCCCCAGCATTTT.